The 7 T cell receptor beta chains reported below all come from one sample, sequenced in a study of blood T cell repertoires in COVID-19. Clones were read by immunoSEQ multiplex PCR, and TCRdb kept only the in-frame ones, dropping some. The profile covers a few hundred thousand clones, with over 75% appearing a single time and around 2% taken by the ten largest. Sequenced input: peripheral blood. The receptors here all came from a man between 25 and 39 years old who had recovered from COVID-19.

The CDR3 bases are TGTGCCAGCAGCCCATCAGGGGGTGGCACCGGGGAGCTGTTTTTT. Its translation is CASSPSGGGTGELFF. This chain uses TRBV11-2 with TRBJ2-2, with 7 nucleotides matching TRBD1. There are 15 residues in the CDR3. Trimming at V came to 5 bases and at J to 4 bases, leaving 7 bases not matched to a gene. The germline V gene has CDR1 SGHAT and CDR2 FQNNGV.

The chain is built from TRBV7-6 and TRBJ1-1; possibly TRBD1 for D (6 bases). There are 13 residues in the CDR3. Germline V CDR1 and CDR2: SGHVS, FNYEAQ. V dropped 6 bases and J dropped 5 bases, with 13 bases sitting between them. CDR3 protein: CASSFQRGTEAFF. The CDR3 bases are TGTGCCAGCAGTTTCCAGAGGGGGACTGAAGCTTTCTTT.

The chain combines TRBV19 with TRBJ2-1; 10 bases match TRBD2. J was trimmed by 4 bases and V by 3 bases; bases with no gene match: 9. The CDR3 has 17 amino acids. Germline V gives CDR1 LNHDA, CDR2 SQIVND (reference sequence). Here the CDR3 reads CASSMTYSGGKYNEQFF. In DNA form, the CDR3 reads TGTGCCAGTAGTATGACCTATAGCGGGGGGAAGTACAATGAGCAGTTCTTC.

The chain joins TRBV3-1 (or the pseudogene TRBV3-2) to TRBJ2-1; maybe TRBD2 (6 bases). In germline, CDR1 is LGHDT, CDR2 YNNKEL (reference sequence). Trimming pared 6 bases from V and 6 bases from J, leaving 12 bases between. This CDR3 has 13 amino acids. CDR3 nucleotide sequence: TGTGCCAGCAGGCTCGGGACTTCCAATGAGCAGTTCTTC. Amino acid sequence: CASRLGTSNEQFF.

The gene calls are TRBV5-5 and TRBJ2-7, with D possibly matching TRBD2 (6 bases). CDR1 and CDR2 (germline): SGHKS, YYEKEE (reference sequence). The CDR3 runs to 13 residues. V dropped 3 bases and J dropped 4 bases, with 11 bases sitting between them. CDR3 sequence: CASSWGDGYEQYF. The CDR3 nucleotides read TGTGCCAGCAGCTGGGGGGACGGTTACGAGCAGTACTTC.

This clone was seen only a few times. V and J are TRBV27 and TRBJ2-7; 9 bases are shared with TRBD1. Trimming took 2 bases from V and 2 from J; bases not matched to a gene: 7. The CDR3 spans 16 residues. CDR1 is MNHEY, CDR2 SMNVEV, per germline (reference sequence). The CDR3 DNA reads TGTGCCAGCAGTTTACCTCCGGGACAGGGAGCCTACGAGCAGTACTTC. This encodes CASSLPPGQGAYEQYF.

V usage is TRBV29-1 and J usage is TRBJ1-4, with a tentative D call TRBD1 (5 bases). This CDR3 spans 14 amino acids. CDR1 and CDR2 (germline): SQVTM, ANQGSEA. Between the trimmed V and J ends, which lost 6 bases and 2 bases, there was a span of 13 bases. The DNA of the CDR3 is TGCAGCGTGACCAGGGAATTCACTAATGAAAAACTGTTTTTT. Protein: CSVTREFTNEKLFF.